Presented here are 20 T cell receptor beta chains from one specimen sequenced in a study of long-term antiretroviral therapy in people with HIV. Researchers report immunoSEQ v3.0 was run at survey level. Profiled with immunoSEQ multiplex PCR; TCRdb holds only in-frame clones, not every one. The sample yields 40,000 to 50,000 clones, about 94% seen once. The sequences come from unsorted PBMCs, collected around 9.2 years after starting antiretroviral therapy. These receptor sequences come from a man aged 30-40 years with HIV.

This clone was recorded a few times. The chain joins TRBV6-1 to TRBJ2-7; 12 bases map to TRBD1. With V trimmed by 6 bases and J by 6 bases, 6 bases remained unmatched. Germline V lookup: CDR1 MNHNS, CDR2 SASEGT. The CDR3 totals 14 residues. DNA for the CDR3: TGTGCCAGCAGCGCCGGGACAGGGGGCAGCGAGCAGTACTTC. It is translated as CASSAGTGGSEQYF.

This clone appeared once. This chain links TRBV7-2 with TRBJ2-1; a weak D match, TRBD2 (6 bases). Between the trimmed V and J ends, which lost 5 bases and 9 bases, there was a span of 11 bases. This CDR3 has 12 amino acids. The germline gives CDR1 SGHTA, CDR2 FQGNSA. CDR3 sequence (DNA): TGTGCCAGCAGCCTATACGGGGGTGAGCAGTTCTTC. Translating it yields CASSLYGGEQFF.

The chain is built from TRBV10-1 and TRBJ2-3; 9 bases map to TRBD2. The CDR3 spans 15 residues. V gave up 8 bases and J gave up 5 bases; unmatched junction bases: 11. Germline V gene sequence: CDR1 WNHNN, CDR2 SYGVQD (reference sequence). The CDR3 DNA reads as TGCGCCAGCGCTAGCGGGGAAGGTTTTGAAGATACGCAGTATTTT. Amino acid sequence: CASASGEGFEDTQYF.

The chain joins TRBV28 to TRBJ2-7; 11 bases fit TRBD2. The CDR3 is made up of 15 amino acids. The trim removed 3 bases at V and 4 bases at J, leaving 5 bases unmatched. Germline lookup yields CDR1 MDHEN and CDR2 SYDVKM. The CDR3 spells CASSFVSGGAYEQYF. Written as DNA, the CDR3 is TGTGCCAGCAGTTTCGTTAGCGGGGGGGCTTACGAGCAGTACTTC.

The chain couples TRBV9 to TRBJ2-1; D remains ambiguous. V was trimmed by 0 bases and J by 11 bases, leaving 12 bases between them. The CDR3 extends over 13 amino acids. The germline CDR1 and CDR2 sequences are SGDLS and YYNGEE. CDR3 residues: CASSVGLVGQQFF. The CDR3 nucleotides are TGTGCCAGCAGCGTAGGCTTGGTGGGTCAGCAGTTCTTC.

The chain is built from TRBV6-6 and TRBJ2-7; weak D call: TRBD2 (6 bases). CDR3 length equals 12 residues. Germline CDR1 MNHNY, CDR2 SVGAGI (reference sequence). The germline V and J ends were trimmed by 8 bases and 6 bases, with 14 bases remaining between them. This CDR3 reads CASAGRVAEQYV. In DNA, the CDR3 is TGTGCCAGCGCGGGGAGAGTTGCCGAGCAGTACGTC.

J is TRBJ1-4 and V is TRBV19, with 7 positions matching TRBD1. The CDR3 runs 15 residues. Germline lookup yields CDR1 LNHDA and CDR2 SQIVND (reference sequence). J lost 8 bases, V lost 4 bases, and 10 bases had no gene match. DNA of the CDR3: TGTGCCAGTAGTACCCGGACAGGTTTGGCGGAAAAACTGTTTTTT. This codes for CASSTRTGLAEKLFF.

The V gene is TRBV27, the J gene TRBJ2-7, with 7 bases aligning to TRBD1. J gave up 7 bases and V 2 bases, and 17 bases lay outside the gene matches. CDR1 and CDR2 from the germline V gene are MNHEY and SMNVEV (reference sequence). CDR3 length: 17 residues. CDR3 amino acids: CASSLLLIQGIPGEQYF. CDR3 DNA sequence: TGTGCCAGCAGTTTACTTCTTATACAGGGGATTCCGGGAGAGCAGTACTTC.

The chain carries TRBV4-1 and TRBJ1-4, with D uncertain. Per germline, CDR1 MGHRA and CDR2 YSYEKL. V lost 4 bases to trimming and J lost 3 bases, with 12 bases between them. The CDR3 has 15 residues. CDR3 loop: CASSRHVGSNEKLFF. The CDR3 coding sequence is TGCGCCAGCAGCCGCCACGTGGGGTCTAATGAAAAACTGTTTTTT.

This clone has more than one count but fewer than ten. This rearrangement joins TRBV7-9 to TRBJ1-4; unclear D gene. The CDR3 is 14 residues long. In germline, CDR1 is SEHNR, CDR2 FQNEAQ (reference sequence). Trimming pared 2 bases from V and 7 bases from J, leaving 11 bases between. In DNA form, the CDR3 reads TGTGCCAGCAGCTTACGGGTAGAGACTGAAAAACTGTTTTTT. Its protein product is CASSLRVETEKLFF. The entire variable domain, with the rest obtained from reference TRBV7-9 and TRBJ1-4, is as follows: DTGVSQNPRHKITKRGQNVTFRCDPISEHNRLYWYRQTLGQGPEFLTYFQNEAQLEKSRLLSDRFSAERPKGSFSTLEIQRTEQGDSAMYLCASSLRVETEKLFFGSGTQLSVL.

This chain joins TRBV10-3 and TRBJ2-7; D is undetermined. Germline CDR1 ENHRY, CDR2 SYGVKD. This CDR3 region has 13 residues. V shed 6 bases and J shed 4 bases, with 13 bases lying between them. In DNA form, the CDR3 reads TGTGCCATCAGAGGACCCCAGACGTACGAGCAGTACTTC. This sequence encodes CAIRGPQTYEQYF.

The chain is built from TRBV6-1 and TRBJ1-3; D is undetermined. The germline V and J ends were trimmed by 1 base and 0 bases, with 7 bases remaining between them. CDR3 length equals 15 residues. Germline V lookup: CDR1 MNHNS, CDR2 SASEGT. The CDR3 DNA sequence: TGTGCCAGCAGTGAAGGGGAGGGCTCTGGAAACACCATATATTTT. Amino acids: CASSEGEGSGNTIYF.

The chain combines TRBV7-2 with TRBJ1-5; D might be TRBD1 (6 bases). The CDR3 length is 17 residues. Between the trimmed V and J ends, which lost 2 bases and 1 base, there was a span of 15 bases. Germline CDR1 reads SGHTA; CDR2 reads FQGNSA. The CDR3 nucleotides read TGTGCCAGCAGCTTAAGCAGGGGACTCGCAAGCAATCAGCCCCAGCATTTT. It is translated as CASSLSRGLASNQPQHF.

The CDR3 region has the DNA TGTGCCAGCAGCTTAGGATCAGGGGTTGGGCGCACTGAAGCTTTCTTT. This encodes CASSLGSGVGRTEAFF. The chain has TRBV7-9 and TRBJ1-1; D is possibly TRBD1 (6 bases). Trimming shortened V by 1 base and J by 4 bases, and 16 bases separated the two germline ends. Germline V gene lookup returns CDR1 SEHNR and CDR2 FQNEAQ (reference sequence). The CDR3 length is 16 residues.

The rearrangement uses TRBV11-2 and TRBJ2-5; 7 bases map to TRBD1. Trimming at V came to 0 bases and at J to 0 bases, leaving 4 bases not matched to a gene. This CDR3 spans 16 amino acids. Per germline, CDR1 SGHAT and CDR2 FQNNGV. The CDR3 spells CASSLEGQRYQETQYF. CDR3 nucleotide sequence: TGTGCCAGCAGCTTAGAGGGACAGCGGTACCAAGAGACCCAGTACTTC.

V gene TRBV5-4 combines with J gene TRBJ2-3, with D possibly being TRBD1 (7 bases). Germline loops: CDR1 SGHNT, CDR2 YYREEE (reference sequence). Trimming removed 2 bases from V and 0 bases from J, with 16 bases in between. The CDR3 spans 17 residues. In nucleotides, the CDR3 is TGTGCCAGCAGCTTCAAAACAGGGGCGGGAAGCACAGATACGCAGTATTTT. Translated, it gives CASSFKTGAGSTDTQYF.

The chain uses TRBV5-5 and TRBJ2-5; D is undetermined. Germline CDR1 reads SGHKS; CDR2 reads YYEKEE (reference sequence). The CDR3 runs 14 residues. Trimming stripped 4 bases from V and 0 bases from J, with 10 bases between. In DNA form, the CDR3 reads TGTGCCAGCAGCATCCCCCGGGACCAAGAGACCCAGTACTTC. As protein: CASSIPRDQETQYF.

The chain has TRBV25-1 and TRBJ1-2, with 10 bases fitting TRBD1. Looked up from germline, CDR1 is MGHDK and CDR2 is SYGVNS. The CDR3 length is 14 residues. V lost 4 bases to trimming and J lost 6 bases; unmatched junction nucleotides: 5. The CDR3 nucleotides read TGTGCCAGCAGTGGGCCAGGGACAGGGGATGGCTACACCTTC. Protein product: CASSGPGTGDGYTF.

This clone was observed a handful of times. The V and J genes are TRBV6-1 and TRBJ1-6, with D unresolved. Germline CDR1 reads MNHNS; CDR2 reads SASEGT. Trimming left V 0 bases short and J 7 bases short, with 7 bases between. This CDR3 is built from 14 residues. The DNA for the CDR3 is TGTGCCAGCAGTGAAGCGTACGGGAATTCACCCCTCCACTTT. Residues: CASSEAYGNSPLHF.

The V and J genes are TRBV4-2 and TRBJ2-5, with D unclear. Trimming stripped 1 base from V and 1 base from J, with 10 bases between. Germline V lookup: CDR1 LGHNA, CDR2 YNFKEQ. The CDR3 contains 15 residues. CDR3 sequence: CASSQAAAGQETQYF. The CDR3, as DNA: TGTGCCAGCAGCCAAGCCGCGGCAGGCCAAGAGACCCAGTACTTC.